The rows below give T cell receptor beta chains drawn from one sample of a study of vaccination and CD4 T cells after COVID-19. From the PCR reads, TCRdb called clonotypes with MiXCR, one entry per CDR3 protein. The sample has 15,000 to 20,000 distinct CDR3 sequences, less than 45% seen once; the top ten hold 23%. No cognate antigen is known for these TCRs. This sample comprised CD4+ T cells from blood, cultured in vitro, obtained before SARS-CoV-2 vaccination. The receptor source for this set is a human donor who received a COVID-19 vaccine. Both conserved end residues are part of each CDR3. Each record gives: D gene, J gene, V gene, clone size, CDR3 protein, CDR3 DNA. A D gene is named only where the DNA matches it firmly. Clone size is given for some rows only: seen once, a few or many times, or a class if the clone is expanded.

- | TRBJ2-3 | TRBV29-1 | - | CSVGDADTQYF | TGCAGCGTTGGGGACGCAGATACGCAGTATTTT
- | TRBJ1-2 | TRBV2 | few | CASSESREIYGYTF | TGTGCCAGCAGTGAGTCCAGGGAAATATATGGCTACACCTTC
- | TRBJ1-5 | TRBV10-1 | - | CASSGQYSNQPQHF | TGCGCCAGCAGTGGACAGTACAGCAATCAGCCCCAGCATTTT
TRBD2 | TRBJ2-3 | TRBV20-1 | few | CSARTSGGGITDTQYF | TGCAGTGCTAGGACTAGCGGGGGGGGCATCACAGATACGCAGTATTTT
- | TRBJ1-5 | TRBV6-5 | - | CASSYLIQPQHF | TGTGCCAGCAGTTACCTTATTCAGCCCCAGCATTTT
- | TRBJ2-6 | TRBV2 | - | CASRESSGANVLTF | TGTGCCAGCAGGGAAAGCTCTGGGGCCAACGTCCTGACTTTC
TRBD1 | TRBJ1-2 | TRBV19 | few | CASTDLGTGGLYGYTF | TGTGCCAGTACTGACCTCGGGACAGGGGGCCTCTATGGCTACACCTTC
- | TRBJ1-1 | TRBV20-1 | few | CSARRSRGSTEAFF | TGCAGTGCTAGGAGGTCCCGAGGGAGCACTGAAGCTTTCTTT
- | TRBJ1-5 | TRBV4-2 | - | CASSPMTGSQPQHF | TGTGCCAGCAGCCCTATGACCGGTAGCCAGCCCCAGCATTTT
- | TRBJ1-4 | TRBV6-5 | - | CASSFVGRNEKLFF | TGTGCCAGCAGTTTCGTGGGCCGTAATGAAAAACTGTTTTTT
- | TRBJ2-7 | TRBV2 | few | CASSDIGAGAYEQYF | TGTGCCAGCAGTGATATAGGAGCAGGGGCCTACGAGCAGTACTTC
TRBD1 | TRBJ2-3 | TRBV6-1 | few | CASSDGTGTDTQYF | TGTGCCAGCAGTGACGGGACAGGGACGGATACGCAGTATTTT
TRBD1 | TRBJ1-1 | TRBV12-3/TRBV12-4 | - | CASSLTGGVNTEAFF | TGTGCCAGCAGTTTAACAGGGGGAGTGAACACTGAAGCTTTCTTT
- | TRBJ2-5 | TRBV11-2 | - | CASSQRRTVGYQETQYF | TGTGCCAGCAGTCAACGCCGGACAGTCGGGTACCAAGAGACCCAGTACTTC
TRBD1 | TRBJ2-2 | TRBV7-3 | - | CASSLTYDRGYTGELFF | TGTGCCAGCAGCTTAACTTACGACAGGGGGTACACCGGGGAGCTGTTTTTT
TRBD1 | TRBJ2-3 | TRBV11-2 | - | CASSFVPDPWGQGVPSTDTQYF | TGTGCCAGCAGCTTCGTCCCGGATCCTTGGGGACAGGGGGTCCCTAGCACAGATACGCAGTATTTT